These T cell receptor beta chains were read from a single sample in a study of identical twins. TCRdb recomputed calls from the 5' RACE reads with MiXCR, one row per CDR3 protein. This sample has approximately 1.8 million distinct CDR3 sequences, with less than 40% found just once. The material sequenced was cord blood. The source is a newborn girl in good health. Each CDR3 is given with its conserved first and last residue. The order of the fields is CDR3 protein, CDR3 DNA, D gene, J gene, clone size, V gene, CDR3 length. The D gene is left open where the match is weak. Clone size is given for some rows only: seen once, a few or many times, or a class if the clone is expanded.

cdr3_aa: CASSQAVIEAQYF
cdr3_nt: TGCGCCAGCAGCCAAGCGGTTATTGAGGCCCAGTACTTC
d_call: -
j_call: TRBJ2-7
clone_size: -
v_call: TRBV4-1
cdr3_length: 13

cdr3_aa: CASSNSPWDQPQHF
cdr3_nt: TGTGCCAGTAGTAACTCGCCCTGGGATCAGCCCCAGCATTTT
d_call: -
j_call: TRBJ1-5
clone_size: few
v_call: TRBV19
cdr3_length: 14

cdr3_aa: CASSLEHATEAFF
cdr3_nt: TGCGCCAGCAGCTTGGAGCACGCAACTGAAGCTTTCTTT
d_call: -
j_call: TRBJ1-1
clone_size: -
v_call: TRBV5-1
cdr3_length: 13

cdr3_aa: CASSSGTSGRSTYEQYF
cdr3_nt: TGTGCCAGCAGTTCGGGGACTAGCGGGAGGTCCACCTACGAGCAGTACTTC
d_call: TRBD2
j_call: TRBJ2-7
clone_size: few
v_call: TRBV28
cdr3_length: 17

cdr3_aa: CATSRDGPNRVPSTKNIQYF
cdr3_nt: TGTGCCACCAGCAGAGATGGACCGAACAGGGTCCCCTCAACCAAAAACATTCAGTACTTC
d_call: -
j_call: TRBJ2-4
clone_size: few
v_call: TRBV15
cdr3_length: 20

cdr3_aa: CSATRGLAQYEQYF
cdr3_nt: TGCAGTGCAACCCGGGGTCTAGCGCAATACGAGCAGTACTTC
d_call: -
j_call: TRBJ2-7
clone_size: -
v_call: TRBV20-1
cdr3_length: 14

cdr3_aa: CASSGRGGDTEAFF
cdr3_nt: TGTGCCAGCAGCGGAAGGGGGGGGGATACTGAAGCTTTCTTT
d_call: -
j_call: TRBJ1-1
clone_size: -
v_call: TRBV5-6
cdr3_length: 14

cdr3_aa: CATSDSQGISTDTQYF
cdr3_nt: TGTGCCACCAGTGACTCACAGGGGATTAGCACAGATACGCAGTATTTT
d_call: TRBD1
j_call: TRBJ2-3
clone_size: -
v_call: TRBV24-1
cdr3_length: 16

cdr3_aa: CAISEGWGSYEQYF
cdr3_nt: TGTGCCATCAGTGAGGGGTGGGGCTCCTACGAGCAGTACTTC
d_call: -
j_call: TRBJ2-7
clone_size: few
v_call: TRBV10-3
cdr3_length: 14

cdr3_aa: CASSPLGTGGRYF
cdr3_nt: TGTGCCAGCAGTCCACTCGGGACAGGGGGTCGGTATTTT
d_call: TRBD1
j_call: TRBJ2-3
clone_size: -
v_call: TRBV6-4
cdr3_length: 13

cdr3_aa: CASSTNGGRSDTQYF
cdr3_nt: TGTGCCAGCTCCACCAACGGGGGGAGGTCAGATACGCAGTATTTT
d_call: TRBD2
j_call: TRBJ2-3
clone_size: few
v_call: TRBV6-6
cdr3_length: 15

cdr3_aa: CSASTVSSYEQYF
cdr3_nt: TGCAGTGCTAGCACGGTCAGCTCCTACGAGCAGTACTTC
d_call: -
j_call: TRBJ2-7
clone_size: -
v_call: TRBV20-1
cdr3_length: 13

cdr3_aa: CASSQGPTRPNQPQHF
cdr3_nt: TGTGCCAGCAGCCAAGGCCCGACCCGCCCAAATCAGCCCCAGCATTTT
d_call: -
j_call: TRBJ1-5
clone_size: few
v_call: TRBV3-1
cdr3_length: 16

cdr3_aa: CSASTGHLNSPLHF
cdr3_nt: TGCAGTGCTAGCACAGGCCACCTTAATTCACCCCTCCACTTT
d_call: -
j_call: TRBJ1-6
clone_size: -
v_call: TRBV20-1
cdr3_length: 14

cdr3_aa: CASSTSGIRETQYF
cdr3_nt: TGTGCCAGCAGCACTAGCGGGATAAGAGAGACCCAGTACTTC
d_call: TRBD2
j_call: TRBJ2-5
clone_size: -
v_call: TRBV28
cdr3_length: 14

cdr3_aa: CASSLDLRGGYTF
cdr3_nt: TGTGCCAGCAGCTTAGATCTCAGAGGAGGCTACACCTTC
d_call: -
j_call: TRBJ1-2
clone_size: many
v_call: TRBV7-6
cdr3_length: 13